These 7 T cell receptor beta chains share one sample of origin, sequenced in a study of blood T cell repertoires in COVID-19. Profiled with immunoSEQ multiplex PCR; TCRdb holds only in-frame clones, not every one. Among around 72,000 clones listed, around four fifths were seen once. Sequencing input: peripheral blood. The receptors come from a woman aged 80 or over with acute or convalescent COVID-19.

This clone was seen a few times. This chain uses TRBV18 with TRBJ2-7; D possibly corresponds to TRBD1 (6 bases). The germline V gene has CDR1 KGHSH and CDR2 LQKENI. The germline V and J ends were trimmed by 1 base and 3 bases, with 10 bases remaining between them. The CDR3 is made up of 14 amino acids. The CDR3 sequence is CASSPLEGVYEQYF. CDR3 in DNA: TGTGCCAGCTCACCACTCGAGGGGGTCTACGAGCAGTACTTC.

This chain uses TRBV27 with TRBJ1-1, with D perhaps TRBD1 (6 bases). The germline gives CDR1 MNHEY, CDR2 SMNVEV (reference sequence). V was clipped by 5 bases and J by 3 bases, with 13 bases between them. The CDR3 extends over 14 amino acids. The CDR3 nucleotides read TGTGCCAGCAGTCATCAGGGGCGATACACTGAAGCTTTCTTT. It encodes CASSHQGRYTEAFF.

This chain links TRBV6-5 with TRBJ2-2; TRBD1 agrees at 11 bases. The CDR3 is made up of 15 amino acids. Per germline, CDR1 MNHEY and CDR2 SVGAGI. J lost 5 bases, V lost 6 bases, and 5 bases had no gene match. CDR3 amino acids: CASSWGQGVTGELFF. Here the CDR3 DNA reads TGTGCCAGCAGCTGGGGACAGGGGGTGACCGGGGAGCTGTTTTTT.

The chain combines TRBV5-1 with TRBJ2-2, with D possibly matching TRBD2 (5 bases). Trimming left V 2 bases short and J 2 bases short, with 25 bases between. Germline V lookup: CDR1 SGHRS, CDR2 YFSETQ. This CDR3 is 20 amino acids long. For the CDR3, the DNA is TGCGCCAGCAGCTTTACCCCCGCATTCGGACTGGGAACTAACACCGGGGAGCTGTTTTTT. This gives the protein CASSFTPAFGLGTNTGELFF.

The rearrangement joins TRBV6-5 to TRBJ1-2, with 10 bases that match TRBD1. Germline values: CDR1 MNHEY, CDR2 SVGAGI. CDR3 length equals 16 residues. Trimming removed 4 bases from V and 3 bases from J; junction bases left unmatched: 8. The CDR3 is CASSSGQGQGYYGYTF. In DNA form, the CDR3 reads TGTGCCAGCAGTTCCGGTCAGGGACAGGGGTACTATGGCTACACCTTC.

The V gene is TRBV7-9, the J gene TRBJ2-3; 7 bases map to TRBD2. The V and J ends lost 0 bases and 8 bases, in that order; junction bases with no gene match: 5. Looked up from germline, CDR1 is SEHNR and CDR2 is FQNEAQ (reference sequence). The CDR3 covers 14 residues. The DNA of the CDR3 is TGTGCCAGCAGCTTAGCGGGAGGGCATAGTACGCAGTATTTT. Its protein is CASSLAGGHSTQYF.

The chain uses TRBV6-1 and TRBJ1-2, with 8 bases identical to TRBD1. The V gene end was trimmed by 0 bases and the J gene end by 6 bases; junction bases not matched to a gene: 9. Germline V lookup: CDR1 MNHNS, CDR2 SASEGT. This CDR3 spans 16 amino acids. In nucleotides, the CDR3 is TGTGCCAGCAGTGAAGCAGGGACAGGAACCCCCCATGGCTACACCTTC. Translating gives CASSEAGTGTPHGYTF.